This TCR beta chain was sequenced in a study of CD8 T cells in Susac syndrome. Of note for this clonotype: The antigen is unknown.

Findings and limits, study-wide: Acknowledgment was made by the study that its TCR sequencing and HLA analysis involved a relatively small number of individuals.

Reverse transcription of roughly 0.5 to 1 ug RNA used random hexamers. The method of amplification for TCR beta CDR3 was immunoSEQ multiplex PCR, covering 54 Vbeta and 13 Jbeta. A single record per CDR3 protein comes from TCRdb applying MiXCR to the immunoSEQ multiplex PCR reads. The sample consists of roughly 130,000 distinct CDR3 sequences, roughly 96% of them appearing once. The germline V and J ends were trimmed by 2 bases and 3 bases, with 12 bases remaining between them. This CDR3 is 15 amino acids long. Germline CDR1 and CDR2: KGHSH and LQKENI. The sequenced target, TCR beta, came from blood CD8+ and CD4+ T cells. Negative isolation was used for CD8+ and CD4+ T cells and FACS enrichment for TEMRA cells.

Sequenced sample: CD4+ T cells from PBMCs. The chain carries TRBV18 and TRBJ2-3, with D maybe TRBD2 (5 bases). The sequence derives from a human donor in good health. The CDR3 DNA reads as TGTGCCAGCTCACCAGGGCTAGGGAGAACAGATACGCAGTATTTT. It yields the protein CASSPGLGRTDTQYF.